This T cell receptor (beta chain) was profiled in a study of cytotoxic CD8 clonotypes in ibrutinib-treated CLL. Target depth was 1 in 200,000 to 1 in 1 million T cells, about 10x per clonotype. Sequenced by immunoSEQ multiplex PCR; TCRdb stores in-frame clones only, minus some. The repertoire holds 250,000 or so clones, with around 70% as singletons. A word on this clone: No antigen is known for it.

The V segment lost 7 bases and the J segment 0 bases; nucleotides outside the gene matches: 6. Germline lookup yields CDR1 SGHNT and CDR2 YYREEE (reference sequence). There are 15 residues in the CDR3. The study, taken as a whole, reports: Measured clonality at baseline was greater than in age-matched healthy donors and tracked with circulating CD8+ T-cell counts. Collection times varied between progressing and sustained-remission patients.

This sample comprised PBMCs, obtained after 24 months of ibrutinib treatment. This clonotype originated in a human donor with chronic lymphocytic leukemia. This chain joins TRBV5-4 and TRBJ2-3, with 9 positions matching TRBD1. CDR3 DNA sequence: TGTGCCAGCTCTTATGGACAGGGGAGCACAGATACGCAGTATTTT. Its protein product is CASSYGQGSTDTQYF.